A selection of T cell receptor beta chains follows, all from one sample in a study of post-analysis software for immune sequencing data. TCRdb re-called the PCR reads through MiXCR, storing one row per CDR3 protein. The sample shows about 770,000 distinct CDR3 sequences, 46% of them seen only once. The sample consisted of blood. These receptors originate from a girl between 10 and 17 years old with multiple sclerosis. CDR3s include the opening cysteine and the closing phenylalanine or tryptophan. A D gene is named only where the DNA matches it firmly. Size tells how often a clone was seen (once, few, many) or the class of an expanded clone, and some rows leave it out.

j_call: TRBJ2-7; v_call: TRBV12-3/TRBV12-4; clone_size: NA; d_call: TRBD1; cdr3_nt: TGTGCCGGGTCACCCGTCGGGACAGGGGACCACGAGCAGTACTTC; cdr3_aa: CAGSPVGTGDHEQYF
j_call: TRBJ1-1; v_call: TRBV10-3; clone_size: NA; d_call: TRBD1; cdr3_nt: TGTGCCACCAGGGACGGACAGGGTCACACTGAAGCTTTCTTT; cdr3_aa: CATRDGQGHTEAFF
j_call: TRBJ2-6; v_call: TRBV5-6; clone_size: few; d_call: NA; cdr3_nt: TGTGCCAGCAGCTTACCCGTGGGGCCCAGCTCTGGGGCCAACGTCCTGACTTTC; cdr3_aa: CASSLPVGPSSGANVLTF
j_call: TRBJ1-1; v_call: TRBV7-3; clone_size: many; d_call: NA; cdr3_nt: TGTGCCAGCAGCTTGTCAGGGGACACTGAAGCTTTCTTT; cdr3_aa: CASSLSGDTEAFF
j_call: TRBJ2-3; v_call: TRBV29-1; clone_size: NA; d_call: NA; cdr3_nt: TGCAGCGTTGAGTTAGCGTTTAGCACAGATACGCAGTATTTT; cdr3_aa: CSVELAFSTDTQYF
j_call: TRBJ2-5; v_call: TRBV29-1; clone_size: NA; d_call: TRBD2; cdr3_nt: TGCAGCGTTGTGCTGTCTAGCGGATCGCCACAACAAGAGACCCAGTACTTC; cdr3_aa: CSVVLSSGSPQQETQYF
j_call: TRBJ2-5; v_call: TRBV7-7; clone_size: NA; d_call: NA; cdr3_nt: TGTGCTAGCAGCTCATCCCTCGGGGCCAGGGAGCAGTACTTC; cdr3_aa: CASSSSLGAREQYF
j_call: TRBJ1-2; v_call: TRBV7-9; clone_size: NA; d_call: NA; cdr3_nt: TGTGCCAGCAGCACCGATCACCTCGGGGGGCTGGACTATGGCTACACCTTC; cdr3_aa: CASSTDHLGGLDYGYTF
j_call: TRBJ2-7; v_call: TRBV5-5; clone_size: NA; d_call: NA; cdr3_nt: TGTGCCAGCAGCTTGGTGGCAGGTGAGAACTACGAGCAGTACTTC; cdr3_aa: CASSLVAGENYEQYF
j_call: TRBJ2-7; v_call: TRBV7-9; clone_size: few; d_call: TRBD1; cdr3_nt: TGTGCCGGTGGGACAGGCTACGAGCAGTACTTC; cdr3_aa: CAGGTGYEQYF
j_call: TRBJ1-1; v_call: TRBV4-1; clone_size: NA; d_call: NA; cdr3_nt: TGCGCCAGCAGCCAAGAACCTCGAACACTGGAAGCTTTCTTT; cdr3_aa: CASSQEPRTLEAFF
j_call: TRBJ2-1; v_call: TRBV7-9; clone_size: few; d_call: NA; cdr3_nt: TGTGCCAGCAGCTTAAATTACAAGGTTCCGGAGCAGTTCTTC; cdr3_aa: CASSLNYKVPEQFF
j_call: TRBJ2-5; v_call: TRBV5-1; clone_size: NA; d_call: TRBD1; cdr3_nt: TGCGCCAGCAGCGGTCAGGGGGCGCGGGAGACCCAGTACTTC; cdr3_aa: CASSGQGARETQYF
j_call: TRBJ2-1; v_call: TRBV20-1; clone_size: NA; d_call: TRBD2; cdr3_nt: TGCAGTGCTAGTGACGGACTAGCGGGAGGTGAGCAGTTCTTC; cdr3_aa: CSASDGLAGGEQFF
j_call: TRBJ2-3; v_call: TRBV12-3/TRBV12-4; clone_size: few; d_call: NA; cdr3_nt: TGTGCCAGCAGTTTTTCGGGGAGCGAAGATACGCAGTATTTT; cdr3_aa: CASSFSGSEDTQYF
j_call: TRBJ2-5; v_call: TRBV6-5; clone_size: NA; d_call: TRBD2; cdr3_nt: TGTGCCAGCATGACGGGAGGCAGCAATGAGCAGTACTTC; cdr3_aa: CASMTGGSNEQYF
j_call: TRBJ2-3; v_call: TRBV2; clone_size: NA; d_call: TRBD1; cdr3_nt: TGTGCCAGCAGTCAGGACAGGGTGTGGACAGATACGCAGTATTTT; cdr3_aa: CASSQDRVWTDTQYF
j_call: TRBJ2-4; v_call: TRBV3-1; clone_size: NA; d_call: TRBD2; cdr3_nt: TGTGCCAGCAGCCAAGATCGTCGGGCTAGCGGGAGAGAAGCCAAAAACATTCAGTACTTC; cdr3_aa: CASSQDRRASGREAKNIQYF
j_call: TRBJ2-5; v_call: TRBV6-2/TRBV6-3; clone_size: many; d_call: NA; cdr3_nt: TGTGCCAGCAGGCGATGGGCGGAAGAGACCCAGTACTTC; cdr3_aa: CASRRWAEETQYF
j_call: TRBJ2-6; v_call: TRBV20-1; clone_size: NA; d_call: TRBD2; cdr3_nt: TGCAGTGCTAGTCGGCTAGGCGGGAGAGGTTGGTCCTCTGGGGCCAACGTCCTGACTTTC; cdr3_aa: CSASRLGGRGWSSGANVLTF
j_call: TRBJ1-2; v_call: TRBV7-8; clone_size: NA; d_call: TRBD1; cdr3_nt: TGTGCCAGCAGCCTCTTTCCCAGGGGGAATAACTATGGCTACACCTTC; cdr3_aa: CASSLFPRGNNYGYTF
j_call: TRBJ2-3; v_call: TRBV12-3/TRBV12-4; clone_size: NA; d_call: NA; cdr3_nt: TGTGCCAGCAGTTCATCAGACAGGGAGGGTCTGGATATGCAGTATTTT; cdr3_aa: CASSSSDREGLDMQYF
j_call: TRBJ1-5; v_call: TRBV7-3; clone_size: few; d_call: TRBD1; cdr3_nt: TGTGCCAGCAGCTTAGACAGGGAACAGCCCCAGCATTTT; cdr3_aa: CASSLDREQPQHF
j_call: TRBJ2-7; v_call: TRBV20-1; clone_size: NA; d_call: NA; cdr3_nt: TGCAGTGCTAGAGTTAGGCCAGGGAGCTCCTACGAGCAGTACTTC; cdr3_aa: CSARVRPGSSYEQYF
j_call: TRBJ1-2; v_call: TRBV9; clone_size: NA; d_call: TRBD1; cdr3_nt: TGTGCCAGCAGCGGAGACCAGGGGGGACCTGGCTACACCTTC; cdr3_aa: CASSGDQGGPGYTF
j_call: TRBJ2-1; v_call: TRBV20-1; clone_size: NA; d_call: NA; cdr3_nt: TGCAGTGCTAACGGACCACGGACTGAGCAGTTCTTC; cdr3_aa: CSANGPRTEQFF